At least ten counts were recorded for the clone carrying this TCR beta chain. Its cognate antigen is unknown. Germline assignment: CDR1 SGHTA and CDR2 FQGTGA. V gave up 4 bases and J gave up 10 bases; unmatched junction bases: 10. The CDR3 contains 15 residues. The TCR beta libraries were generated through quantitative 5'-RACE incorporating molecular barcodes. TCRdb reprocessed the 5' RACE reads with MiXCR, giving one entry per CDR3 protein. The table lists around 890,000 distinct CDR3 sequences, around 11% of them singletons. The source of the sample is a study of CD8 T cells in ankylosing spondylitis. Study observations and caveats: There was reportedly significant enrichment of clones that were disease-linked in matched ankylosing spondylitis synovial fluid. Characteristic of ankylosing spondylitis blood, it appeared, was a TCR beta motif comprising several highly homologous variants. Past studies reported some motif variants in reactive arthritis synovial fluid and blood. In peripheral blood, disease-linked CD8+ clones occurred at relatively low frequencies.

The sequence was obtained from a male donor with ankylosing spondylitis. Input material: blood, either unsorted or a sorted T cell fraction (not recorded which). The genes are TRBV7-3 and TRBJ1-6, with 7 bases lining up with TRBD1. CDR3 DNA: TGTGCCAGCAGCTCAGGGGGGAAAGATGGCTCACCCCTCCACTTT. This gives the protein CASSSGGKDGSPLHF.